Listed here are 20 T cell receptor beta chains from one sample, sequenced in a study of response to subunit inactivated influenza vaccine. TCRdb reprocessed the RT-PCR reads with MiXCR, giving one entry per CDR3 protein. The table lists approximately 530,000 distinct CDR3 sequences, less than 8% of them singletons, with roughly 13% in the top ten. Here the sequenced sample was PBMCs from blood, taken roughly 24 months after vaccination. These receptors originate from a man in his fifties or sixties who received an inactivated influenza vaccine.

This clonotype was seen repeatedly, ten times or more. This chain connects TRBV5-1 to TRBJ2-2; D could derive from TRBD1 or TRBD2 (6 bases each). Trimming took 6 bases from V and 4 from J, leaving 16 bases between them. This CDR3 is 15 amino acids long. The germline V gene encodes CDR1 SGHRS and CDR2 YFSETQ. The CDR3 loop reads CASTRPGARTGELFF. CDR3 DNA sequence: TGCGCCAGCACCCGGCCGGGGGCTCGCACCGGGGAGCTGTTTTTT.

The V and J genes are TRBV19 and TRBJ2-1; D is undetermined. V lost 0 bases and J 7 bases, leaving 7 bases between the germline ends. This CDR3 contains 13 residues. Germline values: CDR1 LNHDA, CDR2 SQIVND (reference sequence). CDR3: CASSIEGRNEQFF. The CDR3, as DNA: TGTGCCAGTAGTATAGAGGGCAGGAATGAGCAGTTCTTC.

Only a few counts were recorded for this clonotype. The chain is built from TRBV7-9 and TRBJ2-7, with D hard to call. Germline V CDR1 and CDR2: SEHNR, FQNEAQ (reference sequence). This CDR3 spans 15 amino acids. With 3 bases removed from V and 0 bases from J, the gap between germline ends came to 12 bases. This CDR3 reads CASSLANANSYEQYF. The CDR3 DNA is TGTGCCAGCAGCTTGGCCAACGCAAACTCCTACGAGCAGTACTTC.

This chain uses TRBV6-6 with TRBJ1-2; no definite D call. Per the germline V gene, CDR1 is MNHNY and CDR2 is SVGAGI (reference sequence). CDR3 length: 13 residues. Deletions cut 0 bases from V and 2 bases from J, with 4 bases between. In DNA form, the CDR3 reads TGTGCCAGCAGTTACTCATCCAACTATGGCTACACCTTC. Protein: CASSYSSNYGYTF.

In its sample, this clonotype was seen once. The chain carries TRBV15 and TRBJ2-1; D gene unclear. The V and J ends lost 7 bases and 3 bases respectively, with 4 bases between them. Germline CDR1 and CDR2: LNHNV and YYDKDF (reference sequence). The length of the CDR3 is 11 residues. The CDR3 DNA is TGTGCCACCATCAACTACAATGAGCAGTTCTTC. This codes for CATINYNEQFF. The full variable domain, in which reference TRBV15 and TRBJ2-1 provide the parts outside the CDR3, is DAMVIQNPRYQVTQFGKPVTLSCSQTLNHNVMYWYQQKSSQAPKLLFHYYDKDFNNEADTPDNFQSRRPNTSFCFLDIRSPGLGDTAMYLCATINYNEQFFGPGTRLTVL.

The sample holds a few counts of this clonotype. CDR3 region: CASSFRPQPGQGEREQYF. DNA of the CDR3: TGTGCCAGCAGCTTCCGCCCCCAACCGGGACAGGGGGAGAGGGAGCAGTACTTC. The genes are TRBV5-5 and TRBJ2-7; 11 bases fit TRBD1. Germline V CDR1 and CDR2: SGHKS, YYEKEE (reference sequence). The V segment lost 2 bases and the J segment 7 bases; nucleotides outside the gene matches: 17. CDR3 size: 18 residues.

The chain employs TRBV7-8 and TRBJ2-5; 16 nucleotides match TRBD2. Trimming at V came to 0 bases and at J to 8 bases, leaving 9 bases not matched to a gene. CDR1 and CDR2 (germline): SGHVS, FQNEAQ. The CDR3 is made up of 18 amino acids. The CDR3 DNA is TGTGCCAGCAGCTTAGCTGCCGGGACTAGCGGGAGGGGTCCTACCCAGTACTTC. It translates to CASSLAAGTSGRGPTQYF.

This clonotype was counted only a few times. This chain links TRBV11-1 with TRBJ2-5; 7 positions agree with TRBD1. The length of the CDR3 is 15 residues. Germline CDR1 reads SGHAT; CDR2 reads FQDESV (reference sequence). V dropped 3 bases and J dropped 1; count of bases not matched to a gene: 5. The CDR3 DNA sequence: TGTGCCAGCAGCTTTTTGGGACAGTCCCAAGAGACCCAGTACTTC. Its translation: CASSFLGQSQETQYF.

In its sample, this clonotype was seen many times. The chain employs TRBV6-1 and TRBJ2-3; D uncertain. V was clipped by 4 bases and J by 1 base, with 12 bases between them. Germline CDR1 reads MNHNS; CDR2 reads SASEGT. This CDR3 is built from 15 residues. In nucleotides, the CDR3 is TGTGCCAGCAGTGGTCGGTCGTTCGGCACAGATACGCAGTATTTT. Residues: CASSGRSFGTDTQYF.

V is TRBV7-8 and J is TRBJ2-3; the match to TRBD2 covers 9 bases. The CDR3 is 17 residues long. Germline CDR1 reads SGHVS; CDR2 reads FQNEAQ. The V and J ends lost 5 bases and 1 base, in that order; junction bases with no gene match: 10. CDR3 loop: CASSSSGSLQGTDTQYF. CDR3 coding DNA: TGTGCCAGCAGCAGTAGCGGGAGTTTACAGGGCACAGATACGCAGTATTTT.

This CDR3 reads CASSPGQGEYNEQFF. CDR3 nucleotide sequence: TGTGCCAGCTCTCCCGGACAGGGAGAATACAATGAGCAGTTCTTC. The rearrangement joins TRBV18 to TRBJ2-1, with TRBD1 matching over 8 bases. V was clipped by 6 bases and J by 4 bases; unmatched bases: 8. Germline CDR1 is KGHSH and CDR2 is LQKENI. The CDR3 sequence is 15 residues long.

The V call is TRBV6-1, the J call TRBJ2-7, with 10 bases aligning to TRBD1. Germline-derived CDR1 and CDR2 are MNHNS and SASEGT. The CDR3 totals 13 residues. J lost 3 bases, V lost 10 bases, and 6 bases had no gene match. The DNA of the CDR3 is TGTGCCAACCGGACAGGGGGGGACTACGAGCAGTACTTC. Its protein product is CANRTGGDYEQYF.

V usage is TRBV5-6 and J usage is TRBJ2-6; D gene uncertain. There are 15 residues in the CDR3. Trimming stripped 6 bases from V and 4 bases from J, with 14 bases between. Per germline, CDR1 SGHDT and CDR2 YYEEEE. This CDR3 reads CASTVWPAGANVLTF. CDR3 sequence (DNA): TGTGCCAGCACCGTCTGGCCGGCCGGGGCCAACGTCCTGACTTTC.

The sample holds many counts of this clonotype. The CDR3 sequence: CASSLSDRKETQYF. The CDR3 nucleotides read TGTGCCAGCAGTTTATCGGACAGAAAAGAGACCCAGTACTTC. The V call is TRBV12-3 or TRBV12-4, the J call TRBJ2-5; possible D gene TRBD1, 6 bases. CDR3 length: 14 amino acids. Trimming pared 2 bases from V and 3 bases from J, leaving 10 bases between.

The J gene is TRBJ2-7, the V gene TRBV5-6; the match to TRBD2 covers 13 bases. The CDR3 extends over 15 amino acids. Losses at the gene ends were 4 bases for V and 7 bases for J; bases not matched to a gene: 8. Germline CDR1 reads SGHDT; CDR2 reads YYEEEE. This CDR3 reads CASSAGLAGPGEQYF. Here the CDR3 DNA reads TGTGCCAGCAGCGCGGGACTAGCGGGACCGGGGGAGCAGTACTTC.

This chain uses TRBV11-2 with TRBJ2-2; D remains unclear. The germline V gene has CDR1 SGHAT and CDR2 FQNNGV. The CDR3 sequence is 15 residues long. Trimming left V 4 bases short and J 1 base short, with 10 bases between. The CDR3 loop reads CASSSDGLNTGELFF. CDR3 coding DNA: TGTGCCAGCAGCTCGGACGGCCTGAACACCGGGGAGCTGTTTTTT.

The chain has TRBV7-2 and TRBJ2-2, with 8 bases matching TRBD1. The V and J ends lost 4 bases and 6 bases, in that order; junction bases with no gene match: 7. The germline V gene encodes CDR1 SGHTA and CDR2 FQGNSA. CDR3 length equals 15 residues. In DNA, the CDR3 is TGTGCCAGCAGCTGGCGGACAGGGTCCTCCGGGGAGCTGTTTTTT. It translates to CASSWRTGSSGELFF.

This clonotype is a singleton in its sample. The V call is TRBV29-1, the J call TRBJ2-3; TRBD2 is a possible D gene (5 bases). The germline V gene has CDR1 SQVTM and CDR2 ANQGSEA. This CDR3 has 11 amino acids. V was cut by 4 bases and J by 9 bases, with 11 bases left in between. This CDR3 is CSVGRGETQYF. The CDR3 DNA follows: TGCAGCGTTGGACGGGGAGAGACGCAGTATTTT.

This clonotype has at least ten counts. The chain joins TRBV4-2 to TRBJ2-5; possibly TRBD1 for D (7 bases). V was cut by 2 bases and J by 5 bases, with 18 bases left in between. This CDR3 contains 16 residues. The germline V gene has CDR1 LGHNA and CDR2 YNFKEQ. The CDR3 sequence is CASSQRDRDSGETQYF. The CDR3 region has the DNA TGTGCCAGCAGCCAAAGAGACCGGGACAGCGGGGAGACCCAGTACTTC.

This chain links TRBV27 with TRBJ1-5; TRBD1 matches at 9 bases. The CDR3 sequence is 16 residues long. The ends lost 0 bases at V and 7 bases at J; junction bases unmatched: 7. Germline lookup yields CDR1 MNHEY and CDR2 SMNVEV (reference sequence). CDR3 residues: CASSLSGGDREQPQHF. The CDR3 nucleotides read TGTGCCAGCAGTTTATCGGGGGGGGACAGGGAACAGCCCCAGCATTTT.